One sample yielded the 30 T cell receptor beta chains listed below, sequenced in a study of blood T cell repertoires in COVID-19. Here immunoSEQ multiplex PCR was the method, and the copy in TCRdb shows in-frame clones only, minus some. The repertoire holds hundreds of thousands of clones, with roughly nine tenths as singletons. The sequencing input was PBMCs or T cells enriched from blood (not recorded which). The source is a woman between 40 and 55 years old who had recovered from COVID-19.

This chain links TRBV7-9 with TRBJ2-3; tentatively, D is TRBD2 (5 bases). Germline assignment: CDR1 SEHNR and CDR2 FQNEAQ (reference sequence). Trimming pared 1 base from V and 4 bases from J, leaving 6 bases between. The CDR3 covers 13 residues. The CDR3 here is CASSLVGADTQYF. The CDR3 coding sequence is TGTGCCAGCAGCTTAGTCGGGGCAGATACGCAGTATTTT.

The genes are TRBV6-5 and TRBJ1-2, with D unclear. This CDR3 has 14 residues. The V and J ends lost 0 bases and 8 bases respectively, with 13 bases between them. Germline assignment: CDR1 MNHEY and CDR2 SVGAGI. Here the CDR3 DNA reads TGTGCCAGCAGTTACTCAGGTGGGGAGAGAGGCTACACCTTC. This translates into CASSYSGGERGYTF.

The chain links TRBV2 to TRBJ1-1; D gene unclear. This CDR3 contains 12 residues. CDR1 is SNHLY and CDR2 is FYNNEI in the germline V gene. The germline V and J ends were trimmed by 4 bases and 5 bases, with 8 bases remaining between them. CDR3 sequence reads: CASSGAGTEAFF. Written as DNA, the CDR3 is TGTGCCAGCAGTGGGGCGGGTACTGAAGCTTTCTTT.

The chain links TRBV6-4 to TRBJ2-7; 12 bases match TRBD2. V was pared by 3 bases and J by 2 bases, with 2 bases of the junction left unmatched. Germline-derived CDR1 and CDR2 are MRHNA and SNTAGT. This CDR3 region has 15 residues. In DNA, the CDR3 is TGTGCCAGCAGTGAACTAGCGGGAGGAGCCTACGAGCAGTACTTC. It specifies CASSELAGGAYEQYF.

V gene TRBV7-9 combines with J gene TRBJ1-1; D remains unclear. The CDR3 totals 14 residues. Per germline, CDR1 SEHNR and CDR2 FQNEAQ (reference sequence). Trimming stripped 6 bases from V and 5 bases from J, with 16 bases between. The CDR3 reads CASRDLGGRTEAFF. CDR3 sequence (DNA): TGTGCCAGCAGGGACCTCGGAGGTCGGACTGAAGCTTTCTTT.

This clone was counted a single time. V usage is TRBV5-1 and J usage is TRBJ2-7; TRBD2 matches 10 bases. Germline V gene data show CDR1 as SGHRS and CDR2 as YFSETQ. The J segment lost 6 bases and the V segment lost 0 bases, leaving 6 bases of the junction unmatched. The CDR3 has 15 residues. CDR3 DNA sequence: TGCGCCAGCAGCTTGGTGGCTAGCGGGAGTCTCGAGCAGTACTTC. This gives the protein CASSLVASGSLEQYF.

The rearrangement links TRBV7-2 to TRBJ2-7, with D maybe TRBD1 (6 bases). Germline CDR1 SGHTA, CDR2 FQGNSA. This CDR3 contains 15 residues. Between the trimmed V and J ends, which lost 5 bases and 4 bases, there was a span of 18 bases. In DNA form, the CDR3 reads TGTGCCAGCAGCGCCATAACAGGGCAAAATTACGAGCAGTACTTC. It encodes CASSAITGQNYEQYF. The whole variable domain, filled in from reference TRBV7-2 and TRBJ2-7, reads GAGVSQSPSNKVTEKGKDVELRCDPISGHTALYWYRQSLGQGLEFLIYFQGNSAPDKSGLPSDRFSAERTGGSVSTLTIQRTQQEDSAVYLCASSAITGQNYEQYFGPGTRLTVT.

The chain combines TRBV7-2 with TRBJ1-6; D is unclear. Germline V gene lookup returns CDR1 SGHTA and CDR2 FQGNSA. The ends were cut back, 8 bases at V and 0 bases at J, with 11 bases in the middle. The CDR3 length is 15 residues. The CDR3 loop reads CASLDGSSYNSPLHF. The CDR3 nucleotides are TGTGCCAGCCTAGACGGGAGCTCCTATAATTCACCCCTCCACTTT. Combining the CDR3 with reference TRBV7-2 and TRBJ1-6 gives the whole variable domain GAGVSQSPSNKVTEKGKDVELRCDPISGHTALYWYRQSLGQGLEFLIYFQGNSAPDKSGLPSDRFSAERTGGSVSTLTIQRTQQEDSAVYLCASLDGSSYNSPLHFGNGTRLTVT.

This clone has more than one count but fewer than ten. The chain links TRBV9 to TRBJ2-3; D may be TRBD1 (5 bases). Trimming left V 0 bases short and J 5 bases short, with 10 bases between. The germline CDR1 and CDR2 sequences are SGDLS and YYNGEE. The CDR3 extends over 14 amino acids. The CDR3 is CASSVASREDTQYF. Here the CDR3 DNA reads TGTGCCAGCAGCGTAGCAAGCAGGGAAGATACGCAGTATTTT. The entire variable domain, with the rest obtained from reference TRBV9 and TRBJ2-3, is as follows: DSGVTQTPKHLITATGQRVTLRCSPRSGDLSVYWYQQSLDQGLQFLIQYYNGEERAKGNILERFSAQQFPDLHSELNLSSLELGDSALYFCASSVASREDTQYFGPGTRLTVL.

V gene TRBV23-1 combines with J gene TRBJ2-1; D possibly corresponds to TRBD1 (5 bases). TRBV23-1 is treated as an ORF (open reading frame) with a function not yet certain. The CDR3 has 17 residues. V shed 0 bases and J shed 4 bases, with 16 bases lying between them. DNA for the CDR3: TGCGCCAGCAGTCAATCCCGCACAGGACGAATTTACAATGAGCAGTTCTTC. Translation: CASSQSRTGRIYNEQFF.

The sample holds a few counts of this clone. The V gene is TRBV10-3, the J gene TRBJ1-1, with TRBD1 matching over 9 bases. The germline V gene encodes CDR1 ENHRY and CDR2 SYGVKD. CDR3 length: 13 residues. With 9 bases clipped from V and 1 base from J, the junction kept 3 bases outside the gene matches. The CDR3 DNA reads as TGTGCCATAATGGGACAGGGGAACACTGAAGCTTTCTTT. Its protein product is CAIMGQGNTEAFF.

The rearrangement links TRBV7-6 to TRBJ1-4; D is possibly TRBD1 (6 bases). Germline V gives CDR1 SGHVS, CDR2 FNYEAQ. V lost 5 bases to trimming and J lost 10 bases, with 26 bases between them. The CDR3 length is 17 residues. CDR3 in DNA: TGTGCCAGCAGCGTCTTAAACCGGGACATCTCTGGGGGAAAACTGTTTTTT. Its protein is CASSVLNRDISGGKLFF. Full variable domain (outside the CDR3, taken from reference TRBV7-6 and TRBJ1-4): GAGVSQSPRYKVTKRGQDVALRCDPISGHVSLYWYRQALGQGPEFLTYFNYEAQQDKSGLPNDRFSAERPEGSISTLTIQRTEQRDSAMYRCASSVLNRDISGGKLFFGSGTQLSVL.

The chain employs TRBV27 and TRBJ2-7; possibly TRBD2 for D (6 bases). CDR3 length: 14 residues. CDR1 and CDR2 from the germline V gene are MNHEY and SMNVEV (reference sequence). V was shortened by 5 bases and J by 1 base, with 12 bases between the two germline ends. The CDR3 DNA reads TGTGCCAGCAGTGGAGGGGCATTTTCCTACGAGCAGTACTTC. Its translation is CASSGGAFSYEQYF.

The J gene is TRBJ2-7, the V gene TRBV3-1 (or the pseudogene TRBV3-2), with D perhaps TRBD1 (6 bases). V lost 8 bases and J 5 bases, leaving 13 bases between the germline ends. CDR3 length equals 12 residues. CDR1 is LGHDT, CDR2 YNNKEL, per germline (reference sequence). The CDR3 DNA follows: TGTGCCAGCGGGGGCTATAACGACGAGCAGTACTTC. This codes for CASGGYNDEQYF.

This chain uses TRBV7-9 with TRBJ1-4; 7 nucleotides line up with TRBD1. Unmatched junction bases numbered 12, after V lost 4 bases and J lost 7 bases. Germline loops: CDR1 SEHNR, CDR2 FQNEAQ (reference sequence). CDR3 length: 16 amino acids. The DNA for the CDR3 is TGTGCCAGCAGCTCCCGACAGGGTGTCTCAGGTGAAAAACTGTTTTTT. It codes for CASSSRQGVSGEKLFF.

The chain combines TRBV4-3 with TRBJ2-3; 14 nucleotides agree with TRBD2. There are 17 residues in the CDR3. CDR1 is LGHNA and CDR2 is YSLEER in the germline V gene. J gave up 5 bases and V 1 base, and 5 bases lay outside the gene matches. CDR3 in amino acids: CASSQGGLAGDKDTQYF. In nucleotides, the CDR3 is TGCGCCAGCAGCCAAGGGGGACTAGCGGGAGACAAAGATACGCAGTATTTT.

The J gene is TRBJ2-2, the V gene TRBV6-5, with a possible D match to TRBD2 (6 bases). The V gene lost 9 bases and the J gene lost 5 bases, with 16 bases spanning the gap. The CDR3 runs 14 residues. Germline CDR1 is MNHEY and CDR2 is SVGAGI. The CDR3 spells CASAPGDRTGELFF. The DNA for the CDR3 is TGTGCCAGTGCTCCGGGAGATCGGACCGGGGAGCTGTTTTTT.

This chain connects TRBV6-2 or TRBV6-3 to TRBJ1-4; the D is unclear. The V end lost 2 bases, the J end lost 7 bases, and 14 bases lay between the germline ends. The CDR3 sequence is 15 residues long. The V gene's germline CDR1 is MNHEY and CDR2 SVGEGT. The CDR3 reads CASSYRSRTGEKLFF. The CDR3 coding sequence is TGTGCCAGCAGTTACCGGAGCCGAACGGGTGAAAAACTGTTTTTT.

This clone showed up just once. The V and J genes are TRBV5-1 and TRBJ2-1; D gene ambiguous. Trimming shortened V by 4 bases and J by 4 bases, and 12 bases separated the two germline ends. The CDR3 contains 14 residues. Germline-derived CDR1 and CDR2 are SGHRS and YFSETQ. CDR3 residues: CASSPTADYNEQFF. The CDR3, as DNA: TGCGCCAGCAGCCCGACGGCGGATTACAATGAGCAGTTCTTC.

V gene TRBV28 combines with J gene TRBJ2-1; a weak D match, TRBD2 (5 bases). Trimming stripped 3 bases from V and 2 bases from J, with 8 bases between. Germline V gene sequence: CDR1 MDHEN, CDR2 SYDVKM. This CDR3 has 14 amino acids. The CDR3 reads CASSFSGAYNEQFF. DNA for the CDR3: TGTGCCAGCAGTTTTTCCGGGGCCTACAATGAGCAGTTCTTC.

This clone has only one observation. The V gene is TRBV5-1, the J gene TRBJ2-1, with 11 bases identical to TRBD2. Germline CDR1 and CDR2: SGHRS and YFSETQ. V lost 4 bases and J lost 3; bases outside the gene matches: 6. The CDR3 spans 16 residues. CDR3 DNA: TGCGCCAGCAGCATAGTAGCGGGAGGGGTCTACAATGAGCAGTTCTTC. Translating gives CASSIVAGGVYNEQFF.

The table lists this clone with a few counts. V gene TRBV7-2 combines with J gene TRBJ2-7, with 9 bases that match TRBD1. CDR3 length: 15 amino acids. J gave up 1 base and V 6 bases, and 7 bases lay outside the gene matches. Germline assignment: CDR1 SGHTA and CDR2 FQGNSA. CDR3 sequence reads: CASRPGQGTSYEQYF. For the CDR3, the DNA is TGTGCCAGCAGACCAGGACAGGGGACATCCTACGAGCAGTACTTC.

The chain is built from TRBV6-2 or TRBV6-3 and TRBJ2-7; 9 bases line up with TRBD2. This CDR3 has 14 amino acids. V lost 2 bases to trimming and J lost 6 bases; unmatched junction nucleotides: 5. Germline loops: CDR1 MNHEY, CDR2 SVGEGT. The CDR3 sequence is CASSYVAGDLEQYF. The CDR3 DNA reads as TGTGCCAGCAGTTACGTAGCGGGAGATCTCGAGCAGTACTTC.

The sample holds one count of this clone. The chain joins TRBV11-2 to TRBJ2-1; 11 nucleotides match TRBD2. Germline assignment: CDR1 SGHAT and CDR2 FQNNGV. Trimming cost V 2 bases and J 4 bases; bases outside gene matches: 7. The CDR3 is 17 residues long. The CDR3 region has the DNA TGTGCCAGCAGCTTAACTAGCGGGAGTGGTGGGTACAATGAGCAGTTCTTC. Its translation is CASSLTSGSGGYNEQFF.

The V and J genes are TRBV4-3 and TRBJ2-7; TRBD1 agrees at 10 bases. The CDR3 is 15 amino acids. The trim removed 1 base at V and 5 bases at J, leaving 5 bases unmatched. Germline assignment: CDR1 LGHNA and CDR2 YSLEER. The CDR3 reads CASSQVGTGDHEQYF. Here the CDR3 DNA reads TGCGCCAGCAGCCAAGTGGGGACAGGGGACCACGAGCAGTACTTC.

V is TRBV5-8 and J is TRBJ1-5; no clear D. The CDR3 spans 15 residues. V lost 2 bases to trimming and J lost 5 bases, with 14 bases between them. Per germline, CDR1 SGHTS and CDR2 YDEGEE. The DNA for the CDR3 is TGTGCCAGCAGCTTCCGGGGATACGGGCATCAGCCCCAGCATTTT. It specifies CASSFRGYGHQPQHF.

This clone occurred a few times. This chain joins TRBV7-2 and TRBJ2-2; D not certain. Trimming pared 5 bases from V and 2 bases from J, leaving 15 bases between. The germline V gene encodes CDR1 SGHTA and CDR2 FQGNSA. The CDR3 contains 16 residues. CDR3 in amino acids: CASSPRFPPNTGELFF. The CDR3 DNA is TGTGCCAGCAGCCCACGGTTCCCCCCTAACACCGGGGAGCTGTTTTTT.

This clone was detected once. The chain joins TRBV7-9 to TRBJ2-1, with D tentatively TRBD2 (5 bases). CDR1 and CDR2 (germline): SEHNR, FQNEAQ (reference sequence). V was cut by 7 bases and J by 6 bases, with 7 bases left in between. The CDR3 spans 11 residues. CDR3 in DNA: TGTGCCAGCACCGGAGGCAATGAGCAGTTCTTC. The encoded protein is CASTGGNEQFF.

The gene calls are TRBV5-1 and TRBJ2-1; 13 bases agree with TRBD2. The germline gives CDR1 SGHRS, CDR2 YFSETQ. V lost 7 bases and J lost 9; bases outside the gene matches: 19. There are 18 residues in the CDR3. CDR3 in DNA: TGCGCCAGCCGTACTGGACTAGCGGGAGTTGGGCCATTCAGTGAGCAGTTCTTC. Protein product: CASRTGLAGVGPFSEQFF. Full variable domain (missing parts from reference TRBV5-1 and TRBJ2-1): KAGVTQTPRYLIKTRGQQVTLSCSPISGHRSVSWYQQTPGQGLQFLFEYFSETQRNKGNFPGRFSGRQFSNSRSEMNVSTLELGDSALYLCASRTGLAGVGPFSEQFFGPGTRLTVL.

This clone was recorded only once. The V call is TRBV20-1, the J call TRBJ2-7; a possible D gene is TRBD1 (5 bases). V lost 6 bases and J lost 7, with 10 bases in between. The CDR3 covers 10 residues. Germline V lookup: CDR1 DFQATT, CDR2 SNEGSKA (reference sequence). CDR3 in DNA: TGCAGTGCAGAAAAGGGGGAGCAGTACTTC. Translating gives CSAEKGEQYF.